Presented here are 17 T cell receptor beta chains from one specimen sequenced in a study of somatic mutations in cytotoxic T cells in rheumatoid arthritis. Produced via immunoSEQ multiplex PCR; TCRdb's table is partial and in-frame only. There are 13,000 to 15,000 clones in the sample; roughly 70% occur only once, and 25% to 30% lies in the top ten. Specimen: CD8+ T cells sorted from blood. Receptor source: an adult with rheumatoid arthritis.

The chain is built from TRBV6-4 and TRBJ2-3; 7 bases align to TRBD1. Trimming at V came to 4 bases and at J to 4 bases, leaving 11 bases not matched to a gene. CDR3 length: 16 amino acids. In germline, CDR1 is MRHNA, CDR2 SNTAGT. DNA for the CDR3: TGTGCCAGCAGTGCAGCTCCGGGACAGTCCTCAGATACGCAGTATTTT. It translates to CASSAAPGQSSDTQYF.

This rearrangement joins TRBV6-5 to TRBJ1-1; D possibly corresponds to TRBD1 (5 bases). CDR3 length equals 13 residues. Germline values: CDR1 MNHEY, CDR2 SVGAGI. With 6 bases removed from V and 2 bases from J, the gap between germline ends came to 10 bases. CDR3 in DNA: TGTGCCAGCAGACGGACACATAACACTGAAGCTTTCTTT. Its protein is CASRRTHNTEAFF.

V usage is TRBV4-2 and J usage is TRBJ2-1, with a possible D match to TRBD1 (5 bases). The V gene's germline CDR1 is LGHNA and CDR2 YNFKEQ. This CDR3 has 15 residues. The V gene lost 4 bases and the J gene lost 5 bases, with 15 bases spanning the gap. The CDR3 reads CASSPQGGRDNEQFF. CDR3 bases: TGTGCCAGCAGCCCCCAGGGTGGGCGCGACAATGAGCAGTTCTTC.

The chain combines TRBV9 with TRBJ2-3; tentatively, D is TRBD2 (6 bases). Germline V gives CDR1 SGDLS, CDR2 YYNGEE. V lost 5 bases to trimming and J lost 2 bases, with 15 bases between them. The CDR3 runs 15 residues. This CDR3 is CASSLSGAITDTQYF. In nucleotides, the CDR3 is TGTGCCAGCAGTCTTAGCGGAGCTATCACAGATACGCAGTATTTT.

This clone is a singleton in its sample. The J gene is TRBJ2-1, the V gene TRBV4-1; 14 bases align to TRBD2. Germline CDR1 and CDR2: MGHRA and YSYEKL. The CDR3 contains 22 residues. Trimming at V came to 2 bases and at J to 5 bases, leaving 20 bases not matched to a gene. In nucleotides, the CDR3 is TGCGCCAGCAGCCAACCAGAGGGGGCGCTGGGACTAGCGGGGGCCGAAGACAATGAGCAGTTCTTC. It yields the protein CASSQPEGALGLAGAEDNEQFF.

The chain is built from TRBV2 and TRBJ2-7; maybe TRBD1 (5 bases). CDR1 is SNHLY, CDR2 FYNNEI, per germline. V dropped 7 bases and J dropped 3 bases, with 19 bases sitting between them. CDR3 length equals 15 residues. CDR3 amino acids: CASTEDISLIYEQYF. As DNA, the CDR3 is TGTGCCAGCACCGAGGACATATCGCTTATCTACGAGCAGTACTTC.

This clone has just a few counts. The chain has TRBV27 and TRBJ1-4; the match to TRBD1 covers 7 bases. The junction had 7 bases not matched to a gene; V was cut back by 5 bases and J by 10 bases. The germline gives CDR1 MNHEY, CDR2 SMNVEV (reference sequence). The CDR3 spans 13 residues. CDR3 sequence (DNA): TGTGCCAGCAGTGTGTCGGGACAGAGAAAACTGTTTTTT. Translating it yields CASSVSGQRKLFF.

The rearrangement uses TRBV7-9 and TRBJ2-3; TRBD1 agrees at 8 bases. The germline V gene has CDR1 SEHNR and CDR2 FQNEAQ (reference sequence). The CDR3 covers 16 residues. Germline trimming cut 5 bases from V and 2 bases from J; bases unmatched to any gene: 9. The CDR3 spells CASSPRTGIDTDTQYF. CDR3 sequence (DNA): TGTGCCAGCAGCCCTCGGACAGGGATTGACACAGATACGCAGTATTTT.

The CDR3 loop is CASSIKAMNTEAFF. The CDR3, as DNA: TGTGCCAGTAGTATAAAAGCCATGAACACTGAAGCTTTCTTT. The chain is built from TRBV19 and TRBJ1-1; D is unresolved. Germline loops: CDR1 LNHDA, CDR2 SQIVND (reference sequence). Trimming stripped 2 bases from V and 0 bases from J, with 7 bases between. The CDR3 covers 14 residues.

This sequence joins TRBV11-2 and TRBJ2-5, with 7 positions matching TRBD1. Germline CDR1 reads SGHAT; CDR2 reads FQNNGV. The V segment lost 6 bases and the J segment 4 bases; nucleotides outside the gene matches: 14. The CDR3 length is 16 residues. The CDR3 is CASSPPRGPRGETQYF. CDR3 nucleotides: TGTGCCAGCAGTCCCCCAAGGGGGCCTAGGGGAGAGACCCAGTACTTC.

This chain uses TRBV7-9 with TRBJ1-4; no firm D call. CDR1 is SEHNR and CDR2 is FQNEAQ in the germline V gene (reference sequence). This CDR3 has 11 residues. V shed 4 bases and J shed 10 bases, with 7 bases lying between them. CDR3 amino acids: CASSSGLKLFF. CDR3 nucleotides: TGTGCCAGCAGCTCTGGACTAAAACTGTTTTTT. The full variable domain, rest sourced from reference TRBV7-9 and TRBJ1-4, is DTGVSQNPRHKITKRGQNVTFRCDPISEHNRLYWYRQTLGQGPEFLTYFQNEAQLEKSRLLSDRFSAERPKGSFSTLEIQRTEQGDSAMYLCASSSGLKLFFGSGTQLSVL.

The chain combines TRBV6-5 with TRBJ2-2; maybe TRBD1 (5 bases). V was pared by 2 bases and J by 5 bases, with 9 bases between. The CDR3 extends over 14 amino acids. Germline values: CDR1 MNHEY, CDR2 SVGAGI. As DNA, the CDR3 is TGTGCCAGCAGTTACCAGACAGATACCGGGGAGCTGTTTTTT. Amino acids: CASSYQTDTGELFF.

The J gene is TRBJ1-2, the V gene TRBV6-5; 11 nucleotides agree with TRBD1. J lost 5 bases, V lost 4 bases, and 6 bases had no gene match. CDR1 and CDR2 from the germline V gene are MNHEY and SVGAGI. CDR3 length: 15 residues. The CDR3 bases are TGTGCCAGCAGTTTGGGACAGGGGGGTCCATATGGCTACACCTTC. This codes for CASSLGQGGPYGYTF.

The J gene is TRBJ1-2, the V gene TRBV5-5; 10 bases fit TRBD1. V was clipped by 1 base and J by 5 bases; unmatched bases: 5. Germline V gene sequence: CDR1 SGHKS, CDR2 YYEKEE (reference sequence). This CDR3 contains 15 residues. CDR3 sequence reads: CASSLSGTGVYGYTF. DNA of the CDR3: TGTGCCAGCAGCTTGTCCGGGACAGGGGTGTATGGCTACACCTTC. Full variable domain (rest looked up from reference TRBV5-5 and TRBJ1-2): DAGVTQSPTHLIKTRGQQVTLRCSPISGHKSVSWYQQVLGQGPQFIFQYYEKEERGRGNFPDRFSARQFPNYSSELNVNALLLGDSALYLCASSLSGTGVYGYTFGSGTRLTVV.

The V gene is TRBV2, the J gene TRBJ2-5; 7 bases fit TRBD1. CDR1 and CDR2 (germline): SNHLY, FYNNEI. V shed 10 bases and J 2 bases; nucleotides not matched to a gene: 7. This CDR3 comprises 13 residues. The chain's CDR3 is CATPDRAQETQYF. In nucleotides, the CDR3 is TGTGCCACCCCTGACAGGGCTCAAGAGACCCAGTACTTC. Drawing the rest from reference TRBV2 and TRBJ2-5, the complete variable domain is EPEVTQTPSHQVTQMGQEVILRCVPISNHLYFYWYRQILGQKVEFLVSFYNNEISEKSEIFDDQFSVERPDGSNFTLKIRSTKLEDSAMYFCATPDRAQETQYFGPGTRLLVL.

This chain uses TRBV27 with TRBJ2-5; 7 bases agree with TRBD1. The tail of the sequence fits TRBJ2-7 better, so the J call may be wrong. CDR3 length: 15 amino acids. Germline loops: CDR1 MNHEY, CDR2 SMNVEV (reference sequence). The CDR3 coding sequence is TGTGCCAGCAGTACCTCCCCGACAGGGCGCTCCGAGCAGTACTTC. Translating it yields CASSTSPTGRSEQYF.

The chain employs TRBV7-8 and TRBJ2-7; D unclear. Germline V gene lookup returns CDR1 SGHVS and CDR2 FQNEAQ. Trimming removed 1 base at V and 2 bases at J, with 6 bases between. This CDR3 is 13 amino acids long. CDR3 bases: TGTGCCAGCAGCTTAGGACGGGCCTACGAGCAGTACTTC. Its protein is CASSLGRAYEQYF.